The 30 T cell receptor beta chains below all came from one sample that was sequenced in a study of blood T cell repertoires in COVID-19. Method: immunoSEQ multiplex PCR; TCRdb's copy keeps in-frame clones and lacks some. The data hold about 170,000 clones, with approximately 80% observed a single time. Material for sequencing was peripheral blood. The receptors come from a woman older than 75 with active or convalescent COVID-19.

The CDR3 sequence is CASSFTGAQETQYF. The CDR3 DNA sequence: TGTGCCAGCAGCTTCACAGGGGCCCAAGAGACCCAGTACTTC. The chain employs TRBV7-2 and TRBJ2-5; 7 bases are shared with TRBD1. The ends lost 3 bases at V and 1 base at J; junction bases unmatched: 2. Germline loops: CDR1 SGHTA, CDR2 FQGNSA. CDR3 length: 14 residues. The full variable domain, its missing parts supplied by reference TRBV7-2 and TRBJ2-5, is GAGVSQSPSNKVTEKGKDVELRCDPISGHTALYWYRQSLGQGLEFLIYFQGNSAPDKSGLPSDRFSAERTGGSVSTLTIQRTQQEDSAVYLCASSFTGAQETQYFGPGTRLLVL.

The DNA of the CDR3 is TGTGCCAGCAGCCGACTTACAGATACGCAGTATTTT. Protein product: CASSRLTDTQYF. The J gene is TRBJ2-3, the V gene TRBV7-8; the D is unclear. Trimming shortened V by 5 bases and J by 3 bases, and 6 bases separated the two germline ends. Germline lookup yields CDR1 SGHVS and CDR2 FQNEAQ. The CDR3 loop spans 12 amino acids.

The chain recombines TRBV7-3 with TRBJ1-1; no definite D call. V lost 2 bases and J 2 bases, leaving 12 bases between the germline ends. CDR3 length: 15 amino acids. CDR1 is SGHTA and CDR2 is FQGTGA in the germline V gene. The CDR3 here is CASSLLPEFNTEAFF. As DNA, the CDR3 is TGTGCCAGCAGCTTATTACCCGAGTTTAACACTGAAGCTTTCTTT.

V usage is TRBV6-1 and J usage is TRBJ1-3; 10 nucleotides agree with TRBD1. V lost 5 bases, J lost 2 bases, and 3 bases stayed unmatched. Per the germline V gene, CDR1 is MNHNS and CDR2 is SASEGT. This CDR3 is 15 amino acids long. This chain's CDR3 is CASSPGQGTGNTIYF. CDR3 bases: TGTGCCAGCAGTCCGGGACAGGGGACTGGAAACACCATATATTTT.

This sequence joins TRBV7-2 and TRBJ1-3, with D uncertain. The V end was cut by 5 bases, the J end by 0 bases, with 8 bases between. The CDR3 covers 14 residues. Per germline, CDR1 SGHTA and CDR2 FQGNSA. This CDR3 is CASSPSGSGNTIYF. Here the CDR3 DNA reads TGTGCCAGCAGCCCCAGTGGCTCTGGAAACACCATATATTTT.

The J gene is TRBJ2-3, the V gene TRBV7-2, with no clear D. Trimming took 0 bases from V and 4 from J, leaving 5 bases between them. The CDR3 runs 13 residues. Germline V lookup: CDR1 SGHTA, CDR2 FQGNSA. CDR3 coding DNA: TGTGCCAGCAGCTTAGCCCTAGCAGATACGCAGTATTTT. Translation gives CASSLALADTQYF.

Remarks on this clone: At one end, the junction sequence differs from germline, possibly due to a read error. V is TRBV24-1 and J is TRBJ1-2; D is ambiguous. Per germline, CDR1 KGHDR and CDR2 SFDVKD. The CDR3 extends over 14 amino acids. This CDR3 reads CATSDPDKGYGHTF. The CDR3 region has the DNA TGTGCCACCAGTGATCCCGACAAAGGCTATGGCCACACCTTC.

This clone appeared once. The V gene is TRBV11-3, the J gene TRBJ1-4; possibly TRBD1 for D (5 bases). Germline-derived CDR1 and CDR2 are SGHNT and YENEEA. The CDR3 runs to 14 residues. Trimming cost V 5 bases and J 3 bases, with 10 bases left between them. The CDR3 reads CASSRGGSNEKLFF. The CDR3, as DNA: TGTGCCAGCAGCCGGGGGGGGTCTAATGAAAAACTGTTTTTT.

The J gene is TRBJ1-2, the V gene TRBV5-1; 7 bases map to TRBD1. The V segment lost 5 bases and the J segment 6 bases; nucleotides outside the gene matches: 7. Germline CDR1 is SGHRS and CDR2 is YFSETQ. The CDR3 has 13 residues. CDR3 sequence: CASRIGTGDGYTF. CDR3 nucleotide sequence: TGCGCCAGCAGAATTGGCACAGGGGATGGCTACACCTTC.

The V call is TRBV18, the J call TRBJ2-1, with 8 bases matching TRBD2. Germline values: CDR1 KGHSH, CDR2 LQKENI. The trim removed 6 bases at V and 8 bases at J, leaving 6 bases unmatched. The CDR3 contains 13 residues. CDR3 sequence reads: CASSLRGAYEQFF. CDR3 in DNA: TGTGCCAGCTCCCTGCGGGGGGCATATGAGCAGTTCTTC.

The chain combines TRBV7-2 with TRBJ2-1; 8 positions match TRBD2. V dropped 0 bases and J dropped 6; count of bases not matched to a gene: 7. The CDR3 extends over 16 amino acids. Germline-derived CDR1 and CDR2 are SGHTA and FQGNSA. The CDR3 region is CASSLASGGRVNEQFF. CDR3 bases: TGTGCCAGCAGCTTAGCCTCGGGGGGGCGGGTCAATGAGCAGTTCTTC.

This clone showed up just a few times. In DNA, the CDR3 is TGTGCCAGCAGTGAATCGGGGGAGTGGAACACTGAAGCTTTCTTT. This codes for CASSESGEWNTEAFF. The genes are TRBV2 and TRBJ1-1; D may be TRBD1 (5 bases). Deletions cut 2 bases from V and 1 base from J, with 11 bases between. Germline V gene data show CDR1 as SNHLY and CDR2 as FYNNEI. CDR3 size: 15 residues.

This CDR3 reads CASSPGQGLNTEAFF. The CDR3 coding sequence is TGTGCCAGCAGCCCCGGACAGGGATTGAACACTGAAGCTTTCTTT. The chain carries TRBV11-3 and TRBJ1-1; TRBD1 matches at 8 bases. The V gene's germline CDR1 is SGHNT and CDR2 YENEEA. Losses at the gene ends were 5 bases for V and 0 bases for J; bases not matched to a gene: 5. This CDR3 contains 15 residues.

The genes are TRBV5-1 and TRBJ1-1, with 8 bases fitting TRBD1. CDR3 length: 15 residues. With V trimmed by 0 bases and J by 6 bases, 7 bases remained unmatched. Germline-derived CDR1 and CDR2 are SGHRS and YFSETQ. The CDR3 nucleotides read TGCGCCAGCAGCTTGGTGGGACAGGTTAGCCCTGAAGCTTTCTTT. Translated: CASSLVGQVSPEAFF.

In its sample, this clone was seen a few times. This chain connects TRBV5-1 to TRBJ2-1; D is perhaps TRBD2 (6 bases). Germline CDR1 is SGHRS and CDR2 is YFSETQ. Trimming left V 0 bases short and J 1 base short, with 11 bases between. The CDR3 extends over 16 amino acids. CDR3 DNA: TGCGCCAGCAGCTTGGAGACGGGGGTGTCCTACAATGAGCAGTTCTTC. This translates into CASSLETGVSYNEQFF.

As for this clone: The junction differs from germline at one of its ends, possibly a read error. The chain uses TRBV7-7 and TRBJ1-4; TRBD1 agrees at 7 bases. CDR3 length: 14 residues. Germline values: CDR1 SSHAT, CDR2 FNYEAQ (reference sequence). CDR3 residues: CASSLDRSNEKLFF. The CDR3 DNA reads as TGTGCTAGCAGCTTGGACAGGAGTAATGAAAAACTGTTTTTT. Full variable domain (remainder filled in from reference TRBV7-7 and TRBJ1-4): GAGVSQSPRYKVTKRGQDVTLRCDPISSHATLYWYQQALGQGPEFLTYFNYEAQPDKSGLPSDRFSAERPEGSISTLTIQRTEQRDSAMYRCASSLDRSNEKLFFGSGTQLSVL.

CDR3 in amino acids: CASRKRQDQETQYF. Written as DNA, the CDR3 is TGTGCCAGCAGAAAAAGACAGGACCAAGAGACCCAGTACTTC. V gene TRBV18 combines with J gene TRBJ2-5; weak D call: TRBD1 (6 bases). The CDR3 is 14 amino acids. Germline CDR1 and CDR2: KGHSH and LQKENI. V was shortened by 8 bases and J by 0 bases, with 13 bases between the two germline ends.

This clone was counted a few times. The V call is TRBV7-2, the J call TRBJ1-3, with TRBD1 matching over 9 bases. V shed 3 bases and J 2 bases; nucleotides not matched to a gene: 5. Germline assignment: CDR1 SGHTA and CDR2 FQGNSA. The CDR3 is 16 amino acids. In DNA, the CDR3 is TGTGCCAGCAGCTTGACAGGGGGTCGGACTGGAAACACCATATATTTT. It encodes CASSLTGGRTGNTIYF.

This sequence joins TRBV10-3 and TRBJ1-3, with 7 bases identical to TRBD1. The CDR3 sequence is 18 residues long. Germline lookup yields CDR1 ENHRY and CDR2 SYGVKD. V shed 6 bases and J 0 bases; nucleotides not matched to a gene: 14. The CDR3 loop reads CAISVGQASYRSGNTIYF. Here the CDR3 DNA reads TGTGCCATCAGCGTCGGACAGGCATCTTACCGCTCTGGAAACACCATATATTTT.

The chain recombines TRBV19 with TRBJ1-2; 9 bases match TRBD1. V shed 3 bases and J 4 bases; nucleotides not matched to a gene: 3. CDR1 and CDR2 (germline): LNHDA, SQIVND (reference sequence). The CDR3 sequence is 14 residues long. The CDR3 loop reads CASSMMTGGYGYTF. Written as DNA, the CDR3 is TGTGCCAGTAGTATGATGACAGGGGGCTATGGCTACACCTTC.

The chain combines TRBV2 with TRBJ2-5; 8 bases are shared with TRBD1. J gave up 5 bases and V 6 bases, and 5 bases lay outside the gene matches. This CDR3 is built from 13 residues. Germline values: CDR1 SNHLY, CDR2 FYNNEI. CDR3 region: CASSGGQGETQYF. The CDR3 coding sequence is TGTGCCAGCAGCGGCGGACAGGGCGAGACCCAGTACTTC.

The chain combines TRBV6-5 with TRBJ2-7, with D tentatively TRBD1 (6 bases). CDR3 size: 12 residues. Trimming took 7 bases from V and 1 from J, leaving 8 bases between them. CDR1 is MNHEY and CDR2 is SVGAGI in the germline V gene. The CDR3: CASNRESYEQYF. The CDR3 coding sequence is TGTGCCAGCAACAGGGAGTCCTACGAGCAGTACTTC.

V usage is TRBV6-5 and J usage is TRBJ2-7; the D gene is possibly TRBD1 (6 bases). V lost 11 bases and J 0 bases, leaving 14 bases between the germline ends. Germline V CDR1 and CDR2: MNHEY, SVGAGI. The CDR3 runs 13 residues. Here the CDR3 DNA reads TGTGCCTCTCAAAACAGGGTCTCCTACGAGCAGTACTTC. It translates to CASQNRVSYEQYF.

The chain joins TRBV20-1 to TRBJ2-5; D gene unclear. V was clipped by 4 bases and J by 3 bases, with 6 bases between them. This CDR3 is 11 amino acids long. Germline CDR1 is DFQATT and CDR2 is SNEGSKA (reference sequence). The CDR3 DNA reads as TGCAGTGCTACCGAGGAAGAGACCCAGTACTTC. It yields the protein CSATEEETQYF.

This clone appeared once. J is TRBJ2-7 and V is TRBV7-9, with D perhaps TRBD2 (6 bases). Germline CDR1 is SEHNR and CDR2 is FQNEAQ (reference sequence). Trimming removed 1 base at V and 5 bases at J, with 6 bases between. The CDR3 extends over 12 amino acids. CDR3 DNA: TGTGCCAGCAGCTTAGGCGGGGACGAGCAGTACTTC. Translation: CASSLGGDEQYF. The full variable domain, its missing parts supplied by reference TRBV7-9 and TRBJ2-7, is DTGVSQNPRHKITKRGQNVTFRCDPISEHNRLYWYRQTLGQGPEFLTYFQNEAQLEKSRLLSDRFSAERPKGSFSTLEIQRTEQGDSAMYLCASSLGGDEQYFGPGTRLTVT.

This clone has more than one count but fewer than ten. This chain joins TRBV11-3 and TRBJ1-6; 7 bases align to TRBD1. V shed 4 bases, J shed 3 bases, and the junction held 6 bases outside the gene matches. The CDR3 has 16 amino acids. Germline assignment: CDR1 SGHNT and CDR2 YENEEA. This CDR3 is CASSSGTDFYNSPLHF. CDR3 in DNA: TGTGCCAGCAGCTCCGGGACAGACTTCTATAATTCACCCCTCCACTTT.

The V gene is TRBV10-3, the J gene TRBJ1-5; D unclear. CDR1 is ENHRY, CDR2 SYGVKD, per germline. The CDR3 has 15 residues. Trimming took 6 bases from V and 4 from J, leaving 16 bases between them. The CDR3 sequence is CAIRPGEGKNQPQHF. DNA for the CDR3: TGTGCCATCAGACCTGGGGAGGGAAAGAATCAGCCCCAGCATTTT.

This clone was detected a few times. The genes are TRBV7-2 and TRBJ2-3; TRBD1 agrees at 9 bases. Germline V gene lookup returns CDR1 SGHTA and CDR2 FQGNSA. Unmatched junction bases numbered 5, after V lost 0 bases and J lost 4 bases. The CDR3 runs to 16 residues. The CDR3 sequence: CASSLAGTGRSDTQYF. CDR3 DNA sequence: TGTGCCAGCAGCTTAGCAGGGACAGGGAGGTCAGATACGCAGTATTTT.

V and J are TRBV5-6 and TRBJ1-2, with D possibly being TRBD1 (6 bases). The CDR3 contains 14 residues. The V gene's germline CDR1 is SGHDT and CDR2 YYEEEE. Trimming cost V 3 bases and J 4 bases, with 13 bases left between them. The CDR3 region has the DNA TGTGCCAGCAGCTCGACCGGGACACGCTATGGCTACACCTTC. Translation: CASSSTGTRYGYTF.

The rearrangement uses TRBV6-6 and TRBJ1-3; a possible D gene is TRBD1 (6 bases). From germline, CDR1 is MNHNY and CDR2 SVGAGI (reference sequence). V lost 6 bases and J lost 4, with 19 bases in between. The CDR3 has 16 amino acids. The CDR3 is CASSHGGQGPGNTIYF. In DNA form, the CDR3 reads TGTGCCAGCAGCCACGGTGGGCAGGGGCCCGGAAACACCATATATTTT.